The 9 T cell receptor beta chains below all came from one sample that was sequenced in a study of T-cell memory formation after mild COVID-19. MiXCR was run by TCRdb on the 5' RACE reads, yielding one entry per CDR3 protein. The sample includes 40,000 to 55,000 distinct CDR3 sequences, 10% to 15% of them seen just once. Sequenced: PBMCs or a T cell subset sorted from them (not recorded which). These receptors were taken from a man younger than 35 who had mild COVID-19 (a few samples of this study predate the infection). Cell type and time point are not known.

This clonotype was detected a few times. The V gene is TRBV7-3, the J gene TRBJ1-3; TRBD1 matches at 11 bases. This CDR3 contains 16 residues. The germline V gene has CDR1 SGHTA and CDR2 FQGTGA. J lost 1 base, V lost 5 bases, and 4 bases had no gene match. CDR3 DNA: TGTGCCAGCAGCCCGGGACAGGGGGATTCTGGAAACACCATATATTTT. As protein: CASSPGQGDSGNTIYF.

V is TRBV20-1 and J is TRBJ2-5; D gene unclear. The CDR3 is made up of 16 amino acids. Germline loops: CDR1 DFQATT, CDR2 SNEGSKA (reference sequence). Trimming took off 0 bases at V and 5 bases at J, with 19 bases between the two ends. The CDR3 is CSARDSRTASVETQYF. CDR3 DNA sequence: TGCAGTGCTAGAGATTCCCGGACCGCCAGCGTGGAGACCCAGTACTTC.

This sequence joins TRBV3-2 and TRBJ2-3; the table assigns TRBD2, which was not confirmed against the DNA. TRBV3-2 is a pseudogene locus. The CDR3 runs 14 residues. The CDR3 loop is CATLAGISTDTQYF. The CDR3 nucleotides read TGTGCCACACTAGCGGGGATTAGCACAGATACGCAGTATTTT.

This clonotype was recorded many times. The CDR3 spells CASSVSGQGYGYTF. The CDR3 DNA reads TGTGCCAGCAGCGTAAGCGGACAGGGTTATGGCTACACCTTC. The rearrangement uses TRBV7-2 and TRBJ1-2, with TRBD1 identical over 8 bases. From germline, CDR1 is SGHTA and CDR2 FQGNSA. This CDR3 is built from 14 residues. Trimming removed 5 bases from V and 5 bases from J; junction bases left unmatched: 7.

The rearrangement links TRBV28 to TRBJ1-4; D is perhaps TRBD1 (5 bases). Trimming removed 6 bases from V and 7 bases from J, with 15 bases in between. The germline V gene has CDR1 MDHEN and CDR2 SYDVKM. This CDR3 has 14 amino acids. The CDR3 nucleotides are TGTGCCAGCAGCCTGTCCGGGGCAGGTGAAAAACTGTTTTTT. This encodes CASSLSGAGEKLFF.

There are a few counts of this clonotype. The V call is TRBV20-1, the J call TRBJ1-6, with 9 positions matching TRBD1. Germline trimming cut 2 bases from V and 11 bases from J; bases unmatched to any gene: 7. This CDR3 has 14 amino acids. Germline values: CDR1 DFQATT, CDR2 SNEGSKA (reference sequence). CDR3 in DNA: TGCAGTGCTAGACCGGGACAGGGCAGAACACCCCTCCACTTT. It translates to CSARPGQGRTPLHF.

This clonotype was detected only a few times. This CDR3 is CATTDSPRETQYF. In DNA form, the CDR3 reads TGTGCCACCACGGACAGTCCCCGGGAGACCCAGTACTTC. The rearrangement uses TRBV25-1 and TRBJ2-5; weak D call: TRBD1 (6 bases). CDR3 length: 13 amino acids. Trimming removed 10 bases from V and 5 bases from J, with 17 bases in between. Germline assignment: CDR1 MGHDK and CDR2 SYGVNS. Filled out from reference TRBV25-1 and TRBJ2-5, the complete variable domain reads EADIYQTPRYLVIGTGKKITLECSQTMGHDKMYWYQQDPGMELHLIHYSYGVNSTEKGDLSSESTVSRIRTEHFPLTLESARPSHTSQYLCATTDSPRETQYFGPGTRLLVL.

The V gene is TRBV3-1, the J gene TRBJ2-3, with D possibly TRBD2 on 6 matching bases. The V end was cut by 4 bases, the J end by 0 bases, with 11 bases between. The CDR3 runs to 15 residues. CDR1 LGHDT and CDR2 YNNKEL come from the germline V gene (reference sequence). The DNA of the CDR3 is TGTGCCAGCAGCCCAACCAGCGGGAGCACAGATACGCAGTATTTT. As protein: CASSPTSGSTDTQYF.

This chain joins TRBV9 and TRBJ1-2; a weak D match, TRBD1 (5 bases). Looked up from germline, CDR1 is SGDLS and CDR2 is YYNGEE. Trimming took 3 bases from V and 6 from J, leaving 15 bases between them. This CDR3 region has 14 residues. The CDR3 is CASSGGQGKNGYTF. The DNA of the CDR3 is TGTGCCAGCAGCGGGGGCCAGGGTAAAAATGGCTACACCTTC.